These 20 T cell receptor beta chains came from one sample sequenced in a study of cytomegalovirus exposure and HLA in healthy donors. Both 60 Vbeta primers and 13 Jbeta primers went into the PCR. Profiled with immunoSEQ multiplex PCR; TCRdb holds only in-frame clones, not every one. The data contain approximately 120,000 clones, 65% to 80% of them singletons. The specimen sequenced was PBMCs. These receptors all stem from a woman between 35 and 50 years old in good health and CMV-seropositive.

The chain recombines TRBV5-6 with TRBJ2-1, with TRBD2 identical over 7 bases. This CDR3 has 15 amino acids. J gave up 6 bases and V 1 base, and 7 bases lay outside the gene matches. Looked up from germline, CDR1 is SGHDT and CDR2 is YYEEEE. CDR3 sequence: CASSLYLSGGNEQFF. The CDR3, as DNA: TGTGCCAGCAGCTTGTATTTATCGGGGGGCAATGAGCAGTTCTTC.

V gene TRBV19 combines with J gene TRBJ2-7; TRBD1 agrees at 8 bases. Germline values: CDR1 LNHDA, CDR2 SQIVND (reference sequence). The J segment lost 0 bases and the V segment lost 8 bases, leaving 3 bases of the junction unmatched. This CDR3 is 13 amino acids long. CDR3 in amino acids: CASWDRSSYEQYF. Written as DNA, the CDR3 is TGTGCCAGTTGGGACAGGAGCTCCTACGAGCAGTACTTC.

The J gene is TRBJ2-3, the V gene TRBV19; 9 bases line up with TRBD2. CDR1 LNHDA and CDR2 SQIVND come from the germline V gene (reference sequence). Unmatched junction bases numbered 10, after V lost 6 bases and J lost 6 bases. The CDR3 is made up of 15 amino acids. The CDR3 sequence: CASSPAKREADTQYF. The DNA of the CDR3 is TGTGCCAGTAGCCCCGCGAAGCGGGAGGCGGATACGCAGTATTTT.

This chain connects TRBV9 to TRBJ1-4, with 7 bases lining up with TRBD1. Germline V gene lookup returns CDR1 SGDLS and CDR2 YYNGEE. V shed 0 bases, J shed 8 bases, and the junction held 10 bases outside the gene matches. The CDR3 extends over 16 amino acids. DNA for the CDR3: TGTGCCAGCAGCGTAGAAGGACGCGTCAGGGGGGAAAAACTGTTTTTT. Translated: CASSVEGRVRGEKLFF. Looking up the rest from reference TRBV9 and TRBJ1-4 gives the full variable domain: DSGVTQTPKHLITATGQRVTLRCSPRSGDLSVYWYQQSLDQGLQFLIQYYNGEERAKGNILERFSAQQFPDLHSELNLSSLELGDSALYFCASSVEGRVRGEKLFFGSGTQLSVL.

The CDR3 bases are TGTGCCATCAGTGATAGGGACTCTAGCACAGATACGCAGTATTTT. Protein: CAISDRDSSTDTQYF. The genes are TRBV10-3 and TRBJ2-3, with D maybe TRBD2 (6 bases). The V gene's germline CDR1 is ENHRY and CDR2 SYGVKD. This CDR3 is built from 15 residues. Deletions cut 3 bases from V and 0 bases from J, with 10 bases between.

The chain combines TRBV28 with TRBJ1-2; D perhaps matches TRBD1 (5 bases). Trimming removed 11 bases at V and 7 bases at J, with 17 bases between. The CDR3 extends over 12 amino acids. The germline CDR1 and CDR2 sequences are MDHEN and SYDVKM. The CDR3 coding sequence is TGTGCCTCCAGGGTCACGGCAGGTGGCTACACCTTC. Translated, it gives CASRVTAGGYTF.

The V gene is TRBV6-1, the J gene TRBJ1-3; D is uncertain. Germline values: CDR1 MNHNS, CDR2 SASEGT. V shed 5 bases and J shed 8 bases, with 13 bases lying between them. The CDR3 contains 13 residues. CDR3 nucleotide sequence: TGTGCCAGCAGTATAGAGGGAGGACACACCATATATTTT. Protein product: CASSIEGGHTIYF.

V and J are TRBV4-2 and TRBJ1-3, with a possible D match to TRBD1 (5 bases). This CDR3 is 15 amino acids long. Trimming took 1 base from V and 4 from J, leaving 11 bases between them. The V gene's germline CDR1 is LGHNA and CDR2 YNFKEQ. CDR3 nucleotide sequence: TGTGCCAGCAGCCAAGTGGGGACTTACGGAAACACCATATATTTT. The encoded protein is CASSQVGTYGNTIYF.

Notes on this clone: One end of the junction fails to match germline, which may point to a read error. V gene TRBV19 combines with J gene TRBJ1-4; TRBD1 aligns across 7 bases. The CDR3 is 15 amino acids. Germline V gives CDR1 LNHDA, CDR2 SQIVND (reference sequence). CDR3 DNA: TGTGCCAGCAGTAACAAAAGGGGGCGCAATGAAAAACTGTTTTTT. Translating gives CASSNKRGRNEKLFF. Full variable domain (remainder filled in from reference TRBV19 and TRBJ1-4): DGGITQSPKYLFRKEGQNVTLSCEQNLNHDAMYWYRQDPGQGLRLIYYSQIVNDFQKGDIAEGYSVSREKKESFPLTVTSAQKNPTAFYLCASSNKRGRNEKLFFGSGTQLSVL.

The chain carries TRBV7-8 and TRBJ2-3, with a weak D call TRBD2 (6 bases). V lost 8 bases and J 3 bases, leaving 15 bases between the germline ends. CDR1 is SGHVS and CDR2 is FQNEAQ in the germline V gene. This CDR3 comprises 14 residues. The CDR3 DNA follows: TGTGCCAGCTCGGGACTCCTCTATACAGATACGCAGTATTTT. Translation gives CASSGLLYTDTQYF.

The chain links TRBV19 to TRBJ2-3; possible D gene TRBD2, 5 bases. This CDR3 contains 17 residues. The germline V gene has CDR1 LNHDA and CDR2 SQIVND (reference sequence). The germline V and J ends were trimmed by 7 bases and 1 base, with 21 bases remaining between them. CDR3 amino acids: CASNPDILVLGTDTQYF. CDR3 nucleotides: TGTGCCAGTAACCCAGATATACTAGTTCTCGGCACAGATACGCAGTATTTT.

There are a few counts of this clone. The rearrangement uses TRBV7-9 and TRBJ1-1; D gene ambiguous. Trimming took off 3 bases at V and 7 bases at J, with 12 bases between the two ends. Germline CDR1 SEHNR, CDR2 FQNEAQ (reference sequence). The CDR3 contains 13 residues. CDR3 residues: CASSLRAGSEAFF. In nucleotides, the CDR3 is TGTGCCAGCAGCTTGCGGGCGGGAAGTGAAGCTTTCTTT. Full variable domain (remainder filled in from reference TRBV7-9 and TRBJ1-1): DTGVSQNPRHKITKRGQNVTFRCDPISEHNRLYWYRQTLGQGPEFLTYFQNEAQLEKSRLLSDRFSAERPKGSFSTLEIQRTEQGDSAMYLCASSLRAGSEAFFGQGTRLTVV.

The chain links TRBV5-6 to TRBJ2-3, with a possible D match to TRBD2 (6 bases). CDR3 length equals 14 residues. CDR1 and CDR2 (germline): SGHDT, YYEEEE. Trimming cost V 3 bases and J 2 bases, with 10 bases left between them. CDR3 sequence reads: CASSYGTFTDTQYF. For the CDR3, the DNA is TGTGCCAGCAGCTACGGGACTTTCACAGATACGCAGTATTTT.

J is TRBJ2-7 and V is TRBV27, with 12 bases aligning to TRBD2. The CDR3 runs to 16 residues. After removal of 4 bases from V and 3 bases from J, the junction contained 7 bases not matched to a gene. Per germline, CDR1 MNHEY and CDR2 SMNVEV (reference sequence). CDR3 protein: CASSSGLAGLNYEQYF. CDR3 coding DNA: TGTGCCAGCAGTTCGGGACTAGCGGGCCTCAACTACGAGCAGTACTTC.

This clone showed up just a few times. The chain combines TRBV2 with TRBJ1-2; 10 bases are a match to TRBD1. V gave up 6 bases and J gave up 7 bases; unmatched junction bases: 2. Germline CDR1 SNHLY, CDR2 FYNNEI. CDR3 length: 12 residues. CDR3 in amino acids: CASRTGGGGYTF. The CDR3 DNA follows: TGTGCCAGCAGGACAGGGGGCGGTGGCTACACCTTC.

V usage is TRBV9 and J usage is TRBJ1-1, with D perhaps matching TRBD1 (6 bases). CDR1 is SGDLS, CDR2 YYNGEE, per germline. Trimming left V 3 bases short and J 3 bases short, with 12 bases between. CDR3 length: 14 residues. The CDR3 protein is CASSAQGRDTEAFF. In nucleotides, the CDR3 is TGTGCCAGCAGCGCCCAGGGGCGGGACACTGAAGCTTTCTTT.

Of note for this clone: One end of the junction varies from germline; a read error may be responsible. The rearrangement links TRBV2 to TRBJ2-3, with D possibly TRBD2 on 6 matching bases. The length of the CDR3 is 15 residues. Germline loops: CDR1 SNHLY, CDR2 FYNNEI. CDR3 region: CASIEAERGTDTQYF. CDR3 coding DNA: TGTGCCAGCATTGAAGCGGAGCGGGGCACAGATACGCAGTATTTT.

The chain carries TRBV5-4 and TRBJ2-1; possibly TRBD2 for D (6 bases). CDR3 length: 15 amino acids. The germline V and J ends were trimmed by 4 bases and 10 bases, with 21 bases remaining between them. Germline CDR1 reads SGHNT; CDR2 reads YYREEE (reference sequence). The CDR3 protein is CASSASGTPDYEQFF. In DNA, the CDR3 is TGTGCCAGCAGCGCCTCCGGGACTCCGGACTACGAGCAGTTCTTC.

The CDR3: CAWSLLAVETQYF. In DNA form, the CDR3 reads TGTGCCTGGAGCTTGCTAGCCGTGGAGACCCAGTACTTC. This chain links TRBV30 with TRBJ2-5, with a tentative D call TRBD2 (5 bases). The CDR3 covers 13 residues. The germline V gene has CDR1 GTSNPN and CDR2 SVGIG (reference sequence). Trimming stripped 3 bases from V and 5 bases from J, with 13 bases between.

The chain joins TRBV5-5 to TRBJ1-3; 7 bases are a match to TRBD1. CDR3 length equals 15 residues. CDR1 and CDR2 (germline): SGHKS, YYEKEE (reference sequence). V trimming: 3 bases; J trimming: 2 bases; junction bases outside the gene matches: 5. CDR3 loop: CASSWGTEAGNTIYF. The CDR3 DNA is TGTGCCAGCAGCTGGGGGACAGAAGCTGGAAACACCATATATTTT. The full variable domain, with the rest looked up from reference TRBV5-5 and TRBJ1-3, is DAGVTQSPTHLIKTRGQQVTLRCSPISGHKSVSWYQQVLGQGPQFIFQYYEKEERGRGNFPDRFSARQFPNYSSELNVNALLLGDSALYLCASSWGTEAGNTIYFGEGSWLTVV.